The 16 T cell receptor beta chains given below trace back to one sample, sequenced in a study of T cell repertoires in cytomegalovirus infection. TCRdb reprocessed the reads via MiXCR and lists one record per CDR3 protein. This table has 150,000 to 200,000 distinct CDR3 sequences, under 30% appearing once. Sequencing was carried out using PBMCs. The receptor source for this set is a human donor in good health (CMV status not recorded). Some clones in this sample may be carry-over from other donors' samples.

The rearrangement uses TRBV7-3 and TRBJ2-5; TRBD1 is a possible D gene (5 bases). V was cut by 5 bases and J by 2 bases, with 15 bases left in between. The CDR3 loop spans 15 amino acids. Germline V lookup: CDR1 SGHTA, CDR2 FQGTGA. CDR3 loop: CASSLTDSRQETQYF. The CDR3 DNA reads TGTGCCAGCAGCCTTACTGACAGTCGACAAGAGACCCAGTACTTC.

This clonotype was detected ten times or more. V usage is TRBV12-3 or TRBV12-4 and J usage is TRBJ1-1; D remains unclear. The CDR3 has 12 amino acids. Trimming removed 7 bases from V and 9 bases from J, with 15 bases in between. The DNA of the CDR3 is TGTGCCAGCATCTCCAAGGGTTATCAAGCTTTCTTT. Protein: CASISKGYQAFF.

As DNA, the CDR3 is TGTGCCAGCACCCCCAGGGTCCGTGGAGAGCAGTTCTTC. This codes for CASTPRVRGEQFF. V is TRBV6-2 or TRBV6-3 and J is TRBJ2-1; D might be TRBD1 (5 bases). The CDR3 is 13 residues long. V was shortened by 7 bases and J by 10 bases, with 17 bases between the two germline ends. Germline CDR1 and CDR2: MNHEY and SVGEGT.

This clonotype was seen a handful of times. The V call is TRBV15, the J call TRBJ2-3; 8 bases align to TRBD2. CDR1 is LNHNV and CDR2 is YYDKDF in the germline V gene (reference sequence). The J segment lost 0 bases and the V segment lost 4 bases, leaving 6 bases of the junction unmatched. The CDR3 has 16 residues. CDR3 coding DNA: TGTGCCACCAGCACAGAGCGGGAGCTTAGCACAGATACGCAGTATTTT. Translation: CATSTERELSTDTQYF.

The gene calls are TRBV20-1 and TRBJ2-7, with D unclear. V was trimmed by 8 bases and J by 3 bases, leaving 14 bases between them. Germline CDR1 DFQATT, CDR2 SNEGSKA (reference sequence). The length of the CDR3 is 12 residues. DNA for the CDR3: TGCAGTTCCGGTCAGAGCCGCTACGAGCAGTACTTC. Translated, it gives CSSGQSRYEQYF.

This clonotype was observed a few times. This chain uses TRBV6-2 or TRBV6-3 with TRBJ2-7, with 7 positions matching TRBD2. The trim removed 6 bases at V and 6 bases at J, leaving 14 bases unmatched. CDR3 length: 15 residues. The germline V gene has CDR1 MNHEY and CDR2 SVGEGT. In DNA form, the CDR3 reads TGTGCCAGCAGCCCTAGCGGAGGGGCCTCGAGCGAGCAGTACTTC. Amino acids: CASSPSGGASSEQYF.

Only a few counts were recorded for this clonotype. V usage is TRBV7-2 and J usage is TRBJ2-3; 8 nucleotides line up with TRBD1. The CDR3 loop spans 15 amino acids. V lost 5 bases to trimming and J lost 2 bases; unmatched junction nucleotides: 6. Germline V CDR1 and CDR2: SGHTA, FQGNSA. The CDR3 reads CASSTGQGSTDTQYF. CDR3 DNA sequence: TGTGCCAGCAGCACCGGACAGGGCTCCACAGATACGCAGTATTTT.

This clonotype was detected many times. This chain connects TRBV7-8 to TRBJ2-5; D not resolved. Looked up from germline, CDR1 is SGHVS and CDR2 is FQNEAQ. V dropped 3 bases and J dropped 5 bases, with 7 bases sitting between them. This CDR3 comprises 12 residues. CDR3 amino acids: CASSLNTETQYF. The CDR3 DNA sequence: TGTGCCAGCAGCTTGAATACGGAGACCCAGTACTTC.

This clonotype showed up just a few times. J is TRBJ2-3 and V is TRBV6-5; 8 bases align to TRBD2. V trimming: 4 bases; J trimming: 0 bases; junction bases outside the gene matches: 12. Germline V CDR1 and CDR2: MNHEY, SVGAGI. The CDR3 covers 18 residues. The chain's CDR3 is CASSSTWPGGVSTDTQYF. As DNA, the CDR3 is TGTGCCAGCAGTTCCACCTGGCCCGGGGGGGTTAGCACAGATACGCAGTATTTT.

This clonotype appeared many times. This chain joins TRBV7-9 and TRBJ2-5; TRBD2 matches 11 bases. The CDR3 length is 19 residues. From germline, CDR1 is SEHNR and CDR2 FQNEAQ (reference sequence). V was pared by 5 bases and J by 1 base, with 15 bases of the junction left unmatched. Here the CDR3 DNA reads TGTGCCAGCAGCCTCAGGGGCCCACTAGCGGGGGCATTCCAAGAGACCCAGTACTTC. This translates into CASSLRGPLAGAFQETQYF.

This chain links TRBV7-8 with TRBJ1-5, with 10 positions matching TRBD1. CDR1 SGHVS and CDR2 FQNEAQ come from the germline V gene. The CDR3 is 15 amino acids. V dropped 0 bases and J dropped 7; count of bases not matched to a gene: 3. The CDR3: CASSLARDRGQPQHF. CDR3 in DNA: TGTGCCAGCAGCTTAGCCCGGGACAGGGGACAGCCCCAGCATTTT.

The rearrangement joins TRBV27 to TRBJ1-5, with D unclear. V was pared by 1 base and J by 9 bases, with 16 bases between. CDR1 and CDR2 (germline): MNHEY, SMNVEV (reference sequence). The length of the CDR3 is 15 residues. DNA for the CDR3: TGTGCCAGCAGTTTATTAGGAACCGGATATGGGCCCCAGCATTTT. This sequence encodes CASSLLGTGYGPQHF.

The chain has TRBV4-2 and TRBJ2-2; D is perhaps TRBD1 or TRBD2 (5 bases each). The CDR3 consists of 18 residues. Germline CDR1 is LGHNA and CDR2 is YNFKEQ. The V gene lost 1 base and the J gene lost 1 base, with 16 bases spanning the gap. Here the CDR3 reads CASSQALAGTVNTGELFF. CDR3 DNA: TGTGCCAGCAGCCAAGCTTTAGCCGGGACGGTGAACACCGGGGAGCTGTTTTTT.

This sequence joins TRBV12-3 or TRBV12-4 and TRBJ2-7, with unresolved D. This CDR3 comprises 13 residues. The V gene lost 3 bases and the J gene lost 3 bases, with 9 bases spanning the gap. The CDR3: CASSFMIGYEQYF. The CDR3 DNA follows: TGTGCCAGCAGTTTTATGATCGGCTACGAGCAGTACTTC.

The rearrangement links TRBV6-8 to TRBJ1-5; D call uncertain. Germline V CDR1 and CDR2: MNHGY, SAAAGT. This CDR3 contains 14 residues. Trimming removed 0 bases at V and 10 bases at J, with 13 bases between. CDR3 loop: CASSYSVHLSPQHF. CDR3 nucleotide sequence: TGTGCCAGCAGTTACTCGGTGCACCTCAGCCCCCAGCATTTT.

V is TRBV5-5 and J is TRBJ1-6, with 7 bases matching TRBD1. V shed 4 bases, J shed 5 bases, and the junction held 6 bases outside the gene matches. CDR3 length: 15 residues. Germline CDR1 is SGHKS and CDR2 is YYEKEE (reference sequence). The CDR3 DNA reads as TGTGCCAGCAGCCCCGACAGGGTCAATAATTCACCCCTCCACTTT. Translation: CASSPDRVNNSPLHF.